These 7 T cell receptor beta chains were sequenced from one sample in a study of cytomegalovirus exposure and HLA in healthy donors. The PCR ran on 60 Vbeta and 13 Jbeta primers. TCRdb's table, derived via immunoSEQ multiplex PCR, lists solely in-frame clones and lacks some. The profile shows 180,000 or so clones, about 80% of them singletons. The sequenced material came from PBMCs. These receptors were collected from a woman between 50 and 59 years old in good health and CMV-seronegative.

The rearrangement joins TRBV28 to TRBJ2-6, with 7 bases lining up with TRBD2. V was pared by 5 bases and J by 4 bases, with 5 bases of the junction left unmatched. In germline, CDR1 is MDHEN, CDR2 SYDVKM. The CDR3 consists of 15 residues. In DNA, the CDR3 is TGTGCCAGCAGTGAGGGAGGGTCCGGGGCCAACGTCCTGACTTTC. It yields the protein CASSEGGSGANVLTF.

V usage is TRBV29-1 and J usage is TRBJ2-3, with 11 nucleotides matching TRBD2. V lost 6 bases, J lost 1 base, and 15 bases stayed unmatched. Germline CDR1 is SQVTM and CDR2 is ANQGSEA. This CDR3 is 18 amino acids long. In DNA, the CDR3 is TGCAGCGTCCCACTAGCGGGGGAACTAGTACTCCGCACAGATACGCAGTATTTT. It specifies CSVPLAGELVLRTDTQYF.

The gene calls are TRBV6-5 and TRBJ2-3; 8 positions agree with TRBD2. Germline assignment: CDR1 MNHEY and CDR2 SVGAGI. After removal of 2 bases from V and 5 bases from J, the junction contained 9 bases not matched to a gene. This CDR3 spans 16 amino acids. CDR3 DNA: TGTGCCAGCAGTTACGTGGCGGGGGGTAAGAAAGATACGCAGTATTTT. Translation gives CASSYVAGGKKDTQYF.

J is TRBJ1-5 and V is TRBV7-2; no definite D call. CDR1 is SGHTA, CDR2 FQGNSA, per germline. Deletions cut 5 bases from V and 2 bases from J, with 16 bases between. The CDR3 extends over 16 amino acids. For the CDR3, the DNA is TGTGCCAGCAGCCAGGCGCCGGGGTTGGGCAATCAGCCCCAGCATTTT. Its translation: CASSQAPGLGNQPQHF.

The J gene is TRBJ1-5, the V gene TRBV28; D is unresolved. CDR1 and CDR2 from the germline V gene are MDHEN and SYDVKM. V was pared by 8 bases and J by 9 bases, with 17 bases between. This CDR3 is 13 amino acids long. The CDR3 bases are TGTGCCAGCGATGGAGGGCCGGTCGGGCCCCAGCATTTT. This translates into CASDGGPVGPQHF.

V gene TRBV28 combines with J gene TRBJ2-3; D uncertain. Germline lookup yields CDR1 MDHEN and CDR2 SYDVKM. The germline V and J ends were trimmed by 2 bases and 1 base, with 10 bases remaining between them. The CDR3 runs 15 residues. The CDR3 loop reads CASSLTAQGTDTQYF. The DNA for the CDR3 is TGTGCCAGCAGTTTAACGGCCCAGGGCACAGATACGCAGTATTTT.

The chain employs TRBV18 and TRBJ2-7; D is undetermined. CDR1 is KGHSH, CDR2 LQKENI, per germline. Trimming took 2 bases from V and 2 from J, leaving 10 bases between them. CDR3 length: 14 amino acids. CDR3 nucleotides: TGTGCCAGCTCACCAGGGCAGCCAGCCTACGAGCAGTACTTC. Residues: CASSPGQPAYEQYF.